Below, 26 T cell receptor beta chains from the same sample are listed, as sequenced in a study of Ad26.COV2.S vaccination and SARS-CoV-2 variants. Produced via immunoSEQ multiplex PCR; TCRdb's table is partial and in-frame only. Of some 640,000 clones detected, around 90% appear once; the ten largest clones hold nearly 1.5%. As to treatment: roughly 19 received Ad26.COV2.S at low or high dose, single or two shots; roughly 5 received placebo; per-sample allocation not given. Each sample was drawn 63 days after the first injection (of vaccine or placebo). The sequenced sample was peripheral blood, obtained in a trial of Ad26.COV2.S vaccine versus placebo. These receptors were obtained from a person between 18 and 59 years old who received the Ad26.COV2.S COVID-19 vaccine or a placebo.

The chain recombines TRBV18 with TRBJ1-2; no reliable D call. Germline V lookup: CDR1 KGHSH, CDR2 LQKENI. Trimming took 6 bases from V and 6 from J, leaving 17 bases between them. The CDR3 consists of 14 residues. The CDR3 sequence is CASSPGDRVDGYTF. In nucleotides, the CDR3 is TGTGCCAGCTCCCCGGGCGACCGGGTCGATGGCTACACCTTC.

This clone came up once. The gene calls are TRBV2 and TRBJ2-7; 7 nucleotides agree with TRBD2. J lost 3 bases, V lost 6 bases, and 11 bases had no gene match. This CDR3 is 15 amino acids long. Looked up from germline, CDR1 is SNHLY and CDR2 is FYNNEI. Here the CDR3 reads CASSPGGSNGYEQYF. The CDR3 bases are TGTGCCAGCAGCCCCGGGGGGTCCAACGGCTACGAGCAGTACTTC.

This chain joins TRBV7-2 and TRBJ2-7; no firm D call. The CDR3 contains 16 residues. From germline, CDR1 is SGHTA and CDR2 FQGNSA. V was pared by 5 bases and J by 3 bases, with 20 bases between. Written as DNA, the CDR3 is TGTGCCAGCAGCCCCTTAAATCGGGCCCTAAGCTACGAGCAGTACTTC. Its protein is CASSPLNRALSYEQYF.

The CDR3 DNA is TGTGCCAGCTCACCCTTGGGACAGAACACCGGGGAGCTGTTTTTT. Its translation is CASSPLGQNTGELFF. The gene calls are TRBV18 and TRBJ2-2, with D possibly TRBD1 on 6 matching bases. CDR1 and CDR2 from the germline V gene are KGHSH and LQKENI. V lost 3 bases, J lost 1 base, and 9 bases lay in between. CDR3 length: 15 amino acids.

This clone has more than one count but fewer than ten. This chain connects TRBV7-2 to TRBJ2-1, with 12 bases matching TRBD1. V was pared by 6 bases and J by 8 bases, with 11 bases of the junction left unmatched. The CDR3 covers 16 residues. Germline V gene lookup returns CDR1 SGHTA and CDR2 FQGNSA. The CDR3, as DNA: TGTGCCAGCAGTTCCACCCGGGACAGGGGGCTGGATGAGCAGTTCTTC. Protein product: CASSSTRDRGLDEQFF.

The rearrangement uses TRBV18 and TRBJ1-2; the D gene is possibly TRBD1 (5 bases). The CDR3 length is 14 residues. Germline V CDR1 and CDR2: KGHSH, LQKENI. The germline V and J ends were trimmed by 6 bases and 8 bases, with 19 bases remaining between them. CDR3 sequence: CASSRSGTEKGYTF. DNA of the CDR3: TGTGCCAGCTCTCGGTCCGGGACGGAGAAGGGCTACACCTTC.

The J gene is TRBJ1-6, the V gene TRBV11-2; D uncertain. CDR3 length: 15 residues. Germline V lookup: CDR1 SGHAT, CDR2 FQNNGV. Trimming stripped 1 base from V and 4 bases from J, with 8 bases between. The CDR3 protein is CASSLAGLYNSPLHF. The DNA for the CDR3 is TGTGCCAGCAGCTTAGCGGGCCTGTATAATTCACCCCTCCACTTT.

This sequence joins TRBV29-1 and TRBJ1-5; tentatively, D is TRBD1 (5 bases). Germline CDR1 is SQVTM and CDR2 is ANQGSEA. The CDR3 runs to 14 residues. V was clipped by 4 bases and J by 2 bases, with 12 bases between them. CDR3 loop: CSVAYGGGNQPQHF. The CDR3 nucleotides read TGCAGCGTTGCTTACGGGGGTGGCAATCAGCCCCAGCATTTT.

The chain combines TRBV24-1 with TRBJ2-1; unclear D gene. CDR1 and CDR2 from the germline V gene are KGHDR and SFDVKD. CDR3 length: 14 residues. The germline V and J ends were trimmed by 3 bases and 4 bases, with 9 bases remaining between them. Written as DNA, the CDR3 is TGTGCCACCAGTGATGGTAGCCAGTACAATGAGCAGTTCTTC. This encodes CATSDGSQYNEQFF.

This chain connects TRBV19 to TRBJ2-7; D could derive from TRBD1 or TRBD2 (5 bases each). CDR1 is LNHDA, CDR2 SQIVND, per germline (reference sequence). This CDR3 has 14 residues. Trimming stripped 6 bases from V and 2 bases from J, with 14 bases between. The CDR3: CASSPFEGPYEQYF. The CDR3 nucleotides are TGTGCCAGTAGCCCTTTCGAGGGACCCTACGAGCAGTACTTC.

The chain carries TRBV6-5 and TRBJ2-7, with D possibly called TRBD1 or TRBD2 (5 bases each). This CDR3 has 13 amino acids. Deletions cut 6 bases from V and 2 bases from J, with 11 bases between. Germline CDR1 reads MNHEY; CDR2 reads SVGAGI. In DNA form, the CDR3 reads TGTGCCAGCAGGGGACGGGCCCCCTACGAGCAGTACTTC. As protein: CASRGRAPYEQYF.

The chain is built from TRBV11-3 and TRBJ2-1; D may match TRBD1 or TRBD2 (7 bases each). Trimming removed 3 bases from V and 3 bases from J, with 12 bases in between. The CDR3 is made up of 15 amino acids. Germline assignment: CDR1 SGHNT and CDR2 YENEEA. The CDR3 DNA sequence: TGTGCCAGCAGCTTCAGGGGGGGATTCTACAATGAGCAGTTCTTC. Its protein product is CASSFRGGFYNEQFF.

This clone was counted a few times. The chain links TRBV6-2 or TRBV6-3 to TRBJ2-3, with D unclear. In germline, CDR1 is MNHEY, CDR2 SVGEGT. V lost 0 bases and J lost 1, with 2 bases in between. CDR3 length: 13 amino acids. Written as DNA, the CDR3 is TGTGCCAGCAGTTACTCTGGCACAGATACGCAGTATTTT. Its translation: CASSYSGTDTQYF.

The V call is TRBV6-2 or TRBV6-3, the J call TRBJ1-6, with 9 nucleotides matching TRBD1. CDR3 length equals 16 residues. Losses at the gene ends were 2 bases for V and 7 bases for J; bases not matched to a gene: 6. CDR1 is MNHEY and CDR2 is SVGEGT in the germline V gene. The CDR3 protein is CASSYRDRVWNSPLHF. The CDR3 DNA reads TGTGCCAGCAGTTACCGGGACAGGGTATGGAATTCACCCCTCCACTTT.

This chain connects TRBV7-3 to TRBJ2-3; 8 bases are shared with TRBD2. The ends lost 2 bases at V and 8 bases at J; junction bases unmatched: 9. This CDR3 comprises 15 residues. CDR1 is SGHTA, CDR2 FQGTGA, per germline. This CDR3 is CASSLAAGGPLTQYF. In DNA form, the CDR3 reads TGTGCCAGCAGCTTAGCGGCGGGGGGCCCTCTTACGCAGTATTTT.

The rearrangement joins TRBV24-1 to TRBJ1-2, with D perhaps matching TRBD1 (6 bases). Germline V gives CDR1 KGHDR, CDR2 SFDVKD. The CDR3 totals 14 residues. V lost 4 bases and J 8 bases, leaving 16 bases between the germline ends. This CDR3 reads CATSDRRNRDGYTF. CDR3 in DNA: TGTGCCACCAGTGACCGAAGAAACAGGGACGGCTACACCTTC.

The V and J genes are TRBV30 and TRBJ2-5; a possible D gene is TRBD1 (5 bases). The CDR3 has 12 amino acids. Germline assignment: CDR1 GTSNPN and CDR2 SVGIG (reference sequence). Trimming cost V 2 bases and J 4 bases, with 8 bases left between them. The chain's CDR3 is CAWSRGIETQYF. Written as DNA, the CDR3 is TGTGCCTGGAGTAGGGGAATAGAGACCCAGTACTTC.

The chain recombines TRBV29-1 with TRBJ1-1; D remains unclear. The germline V gene has CDR1 SQVTM and CDR2 ANQGSEA. The V end was cut by 4 bases, the J end by 3 bases, with 12 bases between. This CDR3 spans 13 amino acids. This CDR3 reads CSVGPLGDTEAFF. DNA for the CDR3: TGCAGCGTTGGACCGCTCGGGGACACTGAAGCTTTCTTT.

This chain uses TRBV9 with TRBJ1-5; D is unclear. V dropped 3 bases and J dropped 4 bases, with 8 bases sitting between them. CDR1 and CDR2 from the germline V gene are SGDLS and YYNGEE. This CDR3 comprises 13 residues. DNA for the CDR3: TGTGCCAGCAGCGCGTTCGGAAATCAGCCCCAGCATTTT. This codes for CASSAFGNQPQHF.

The chain employs TRBV5-1 and TRBJ1-1; 8 bases match TRBD1. This CDR3 comprises 14 residues. Looked up from germline, CDR1 is SGHRS and CDR2 is YFSETQ. J was trimmed by 1 base and V by 4 bases; bases with no gene match: 3. CDR3 sequence: CASSRGQGNTEAFF. The DNA of the CDR3 is TGCGCCAGCAGCCGTGGACAGGGGAACACTGAAGCTTTCTTT.

Comment on this clone: Within the sample, other DNA sequences also encode this same CDR3. In nucleotides, the CDR3 is TGTGCCAGCTCACCGGACAGACCCTACGAGCAGTACTTC. It translates to CASSPDRPYEQYF. The chain recombines TRBV18 with TRBJ2-7; a possible D gene is TRBD1 (6 bases). The CDR3 has 13 amino acids. Germline V gene sequence: CDR1 KGHSH, CDR2 LQKENI. V was clipped by 3 bases and J by 2 bases, with 8 bases between them.

In this sample, this clone turned up once. The gene calls are TRBV27 and TRBJ1-5; TRBD1 matches at 8 bases. The CDR3 totals 16 residues. Germline V lookup: CDR1 MNHEY, CDR2 SMNVEV (reference sequence). Unmatched junction bases numbered 11, after V lost 6 bases and J lost 4 bases. This chain's CDR3 is CASSRTGTRVNQPQHF. The DNA of the CDR3 is TGTGCCAGCAGCCGGACAGGGACAAGGGTAAATCAGCCCCAGCATTTT.

This clone was observed a handful of times. This sequence joins TRBV19 and TRBJ1-2; TRBD1 aligns across 8 bases. This CDR3 spans 14 amino acids. V shed 5 bases, J shed 5 bases, and the junction held 7 bases outside the gene matches. Germline assignment: CDR1 LNHDA and CDR2 SQIVND (reference sequence). The CDR3 bases are TGTGCCAGTAGTTCGCAGACAGGGGAGTATGGCTACACCTTC. It specifies CASSSQTGEYGYTF. Based on the CDR3 plus reference TRBV19 and TRBJ1-2, the full variable domain is DGGITQSPKYLFRKEGQNVTLSCEQNLNHDAMYWYRQDPGQGLRLIYYSQIVNDFQKGDIAEGYSVSREKKESFPLTVTSAQKNPTAFYLCASSSQTGEYGYTFGSGTRLTVV.

The chain combines TRBV9 with TRBJ2-3; D remains unclear. Germline-derived CDR1 and CDR2 are SGDLS and YYNGEE. The CDR3 has 13 amino acids. V was shortened by 4 bases and J by 4 bases, with 10 bases between the two germline ends. The CDR3 DNA reads TGTGCCAGCAGCCCCCTTGCCCCAGATACGCAGTATTTT. Its translation: CASSPLAPDTQYF.

The chain recombines TRBV10-3 with TRBJ2-2; TRBD2 might be the D (6 bases). The length of the CDR3 is 14 residues. Trimming cost V 4 bases and J 4 bases, with 10 bases left between them. Germline V gene lookup returns CDR1 ENHRY and CDR2 SYGVKD. The CDR3 protein is CAISVRELTGELFF. The CDR3 DNA reads as TGTGCCATCAGTGTACGGGAGCTCACCGGGGAGCTGTTTTTT.

This clone has a handful of counts. V is TRBV3-1 (or the pseudogene TRBV3-2) and J is TRBJ2-3, with D possibly being TRBD2 (6 bases). The CDR3 has 14 amino acids. CDR1 and CDR2 from the germline V gene are LGHDT and YNNKEL (reference sequence). V lost 0 bases and J 4 bases, leaving 8 bases between the germline ends. CDR3: CASSQEGGADTQYF. In DNA form, the CDR3 reads TGTGCCAGCAGCCAAGAAGGCGGGGCAGATACGCAGTATTTT.